The clone carrying this TCR beta chain was seen a single time. Its target is unknown. These data are taken from a study of cytomegalovirus exposure and HLA in healthy donors. For the study at large: HLA-typed donors contributed approximately 92 million unique TCRs, which were held in an early data release. Study findings and constraints: Information on immune exposure was restricted to one variable (CMV serostatus).

Both 60 Vbeta primers and 13 Jbeta primers went into the PCR. Sequencing used immunoSEQ multiplex PCR; TCRdb keeps in-frame clones, though not all of them. The sample records around 130,000 clones, roughly 83% being singletons. Healthy bone marrow donors supplied every sample. The germline V gene has CDR1 LNHDA and CDR2 SQIVND (reference sequence). The CDR3 is 16 residues long. Germline trimming cut 7 bases from V and 5 bases from J; bases unmatched to any gene: 14. The source of this sequence is a girl aged 2-10 years in good health and CMV-seronegative. Specimen: PBMCs. The rearrangement uses TRBV19 and TRBJ2-3; 8 bases align to TRBD1. The CDR3 DNA reads TGTGCCAGTAACCAATTCGGACAGGGTAGTCGAGATACGCAGTATTTT. Protein sequence: CASNQFGQGSRDTQYF. The whole variable domain, filled in from reference TRBV19 and TRBJ2-3, reads DGGITQSPKYLFRKEGQNVTLSCEQNLNHDAMYWYRQDPGQGLRLIYYSQIVNDFQKGDIAEGYSVSREKKESFPLTVTSAQKNPTAFYLCASNQFGQGSRDTQYFGPGTRLTVL.